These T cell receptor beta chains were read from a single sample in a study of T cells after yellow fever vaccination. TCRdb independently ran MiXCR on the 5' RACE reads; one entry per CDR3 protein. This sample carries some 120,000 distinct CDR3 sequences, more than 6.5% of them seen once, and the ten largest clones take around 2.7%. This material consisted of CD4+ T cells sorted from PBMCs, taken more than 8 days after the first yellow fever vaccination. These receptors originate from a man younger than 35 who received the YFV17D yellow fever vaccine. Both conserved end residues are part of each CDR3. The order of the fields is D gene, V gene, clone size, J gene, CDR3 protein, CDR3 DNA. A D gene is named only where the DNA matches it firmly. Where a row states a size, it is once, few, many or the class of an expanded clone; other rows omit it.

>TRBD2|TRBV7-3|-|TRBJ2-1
CASSPGTSGSYNEQFF
TGTGCCAGCAGCCCCGGGACTAGCGGATCCTACAATGAGCAGTTCTTC
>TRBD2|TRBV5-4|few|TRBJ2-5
CASSSPGTSLRETQYF
TGTGCCAGCAGCTCGCCCGGGACTAGCCTTCGGGAGACCCAGTACTTC
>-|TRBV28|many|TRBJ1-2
CASSSGADQGYGYTF
TGTGCCAGCAGTTCCGGGGCCGACCAGGGGTATGGCTACACCTTC
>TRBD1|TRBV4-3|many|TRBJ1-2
CASSVTQGQRFYGYTF
TGCGCCAGCAGCGTGACTCAGGGACAGCGGTTTTATGGCTACACCTTC
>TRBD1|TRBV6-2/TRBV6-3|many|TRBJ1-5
CASSYSGWQGVQPQHF
TGTGCCAGCAGTTACTCGGGGTGGCAGGGGGTTCAGCCCCAGCATTTT
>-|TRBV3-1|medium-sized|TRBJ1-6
CASSQDRVGSPLHF
TGTGCCAGCAGCCAAGATAGGGTAGGATCACCCCTCCACTTT
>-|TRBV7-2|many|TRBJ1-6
CASSLRRGDSPLHF
TGTGCCAGCAGCTTAAGGAGGGGGGATTCACCCCTCCACTTT
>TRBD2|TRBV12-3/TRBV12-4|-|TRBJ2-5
CASRSSGVETQYF
TGTGCCAGCAGGAGTAGCGGGGTGGAGACCCAGTACTTC
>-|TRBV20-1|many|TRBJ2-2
CSAYGRSTGELFF
TGCAGTGCTTATGGCAGGTCGACCGGGGAGCTGTTTTTT
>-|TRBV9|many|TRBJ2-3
CASSVDWRITDTQYF
TGTGCCAGCAGCGTAGATTGGCGGATCACAGATACGCAGTATTTT
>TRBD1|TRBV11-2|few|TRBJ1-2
CASRRTGFNYGYTF
TGTGCCAGCAGACGGACAGGGTTTAACTATGGCTACACCTTC
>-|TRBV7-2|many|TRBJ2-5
CASSLAAAKTQYF
TGTGCCAGCAGCTTAGCGGCAGCGAAGACCCAGTACTTC
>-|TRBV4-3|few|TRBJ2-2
CASSQEWGTGELFF
TGCGCCAGCAGCCAAGAGTGGGGCACCGGGGAGCTGTTTTTT
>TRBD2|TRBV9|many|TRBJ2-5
CASSVAFSGGPETQYF
TGTGCCAGCAGCGTAGCCTTCAGCGGGGGGCCAGAGACCCAGTACTTC
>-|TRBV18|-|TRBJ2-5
CASSPRAGRETQYF
TGTGCCAGCTCACCGAGAGCAGGGCGGGAGACCCAGTACTTC
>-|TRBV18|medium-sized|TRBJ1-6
CASSPGSYNSPLHF
TGTGCCAGCTCCCCAGGATCCTATAATTCACCCCTCCACTTT
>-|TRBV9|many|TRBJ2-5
CASSPRLQETQYF
TGTGCCAGCAGCCCCCGCCTCCAAGAGACCCAGTACTTC
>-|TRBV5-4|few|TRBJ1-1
CASSLDVRGVNTEAFF
TGTGCCAGCAGCTTGGACGTAAGGGGGGTGAACACTGAAGCTTTCTTT
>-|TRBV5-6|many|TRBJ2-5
CASSLFTETQYF
TGTGCCAGCAGCTTGTTCACAGAGACCCAGTACTTC
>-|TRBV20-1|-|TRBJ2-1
CSAKGEQNYNEQFF
TGCAGTGCCAAGGGGGAGCAGAACTACAATGAGCAGTTCTTC
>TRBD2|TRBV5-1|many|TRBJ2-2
CASNVGGTGTGELFF
TGCGCCAGCAACGTCGGGGGGACTGGCACCGGGGAGCTGTTTTTT
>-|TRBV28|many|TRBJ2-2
CATLGGPTGELFF
TGTGCCACCTTGGGGGGACCAACCGGGGAGCTGTTTTTT
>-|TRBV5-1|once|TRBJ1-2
CASSLQQADYTF
TGCGCCAGCAGCTTGCAGCAGGCCGACTACACCTTC
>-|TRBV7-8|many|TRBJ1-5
CASSLRAVGNPGAQHF
TGTGCCAGCAGCCTTAGGGCGGTGGGCAACCCTGGGGCCCAGCATTTT
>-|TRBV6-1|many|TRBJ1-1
CATLRRGNTEAFF
TGTGCCACCCTCCGACGAGGGAACACTGAAGCTTTCTTT
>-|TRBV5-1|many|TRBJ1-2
CASSFGTAGSGYTF
TGCGCCAGCAGCTTTGGGACCGCAGGAAGTGGCTACACCTTC
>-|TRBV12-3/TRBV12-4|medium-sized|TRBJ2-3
CASSLALDGVTDTQYF
TGTGCCAGCAGTTTAGCGCTGGATGGGGTAACAGATACGCAGTATTTT
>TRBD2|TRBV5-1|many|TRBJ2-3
CASSLDTSGTDTQYF
TGCGCCAGCAGCTTGGATACTAGCGGGACAGATACGCAGTATTTT
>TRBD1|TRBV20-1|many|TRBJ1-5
CSASDREDQPQHF
TGCAGTGCTAGCGACAGGGAGGATCAGCCCCAGCATTTT
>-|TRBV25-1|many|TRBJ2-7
CASLGAYEQYF
TGTGCCAGCTTAGGGGCTTACGAGCAGTACTTC
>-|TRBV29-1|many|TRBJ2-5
CSVGQIRTLGVTCQETQYF
TGCAGCGTTGGACAGATCAGGACCCTCGGCGTTACGTGCCAAGAGACCCAGTACTTC
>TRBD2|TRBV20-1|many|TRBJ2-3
CSAPPAGGSKDTQYF
TGCAGTGCCCCCCCAGCGGGGGGAAGCAAAGATACGCAGTATTTT
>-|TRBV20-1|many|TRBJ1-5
CSASLTPSLLSQHF
TGCAGTGCTAGTTTGACCCCGTCGTTGTTGTCCCAGCATTTT
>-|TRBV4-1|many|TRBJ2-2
CASSPWGFITGELFF
TGCGCCAGCAGCCCTTGGGGGTTTATCACCGGGGAGCTGTTTTTT
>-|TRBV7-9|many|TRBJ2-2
CAMQRNTGELFF
TGTGCCATGCAGAGGAACACCGGGGAGCTGTTTTTT
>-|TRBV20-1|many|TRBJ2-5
CSADGRGETQYF
TGCAGTGCGGATGGCAGGGGAGAGACCCAGTACTTC
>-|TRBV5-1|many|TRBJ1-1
CASGVGGMNTEAFF
TGCGCCAGCGGCGTTGGGGGAATGAACACTGAAGCTTTCTTT
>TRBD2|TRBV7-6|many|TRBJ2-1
CASSFRQSSGAEQFF
TGTGCCAGCAGCTTCCGGCAGAGTAGCGGGGCCGAGCAGTTCTTC